A selection of T cell receptor beta chains follows, all from one sample in a study of T-cell reconstitution after alpha-beta-depleted transplantation in children. MiXCR was run by TCRdb on the PCR reads, yielding one entry per CDR3 protein. The sample consists of roughly 300,000 distinct CDR3 sequences, around a tenth of them appearing once. The starting material was PBMCs from the stem cell graft donor, obtained from the stem cell graft. The receptors here all came from a human donor who donated a stem cell graft to a child with acute lymphoblastic leukemia. Both conserved end residues are part of each CDR3. D genes are given only for firm matches. Clone size appears in some rows only: once, few, many, or a class for an expanded clone.

cdr3_aa: CSAELRWETQYF; cdr3_nt: TGCAGTGCTGAGCTTCGTTGGGAGACCCAGTACTTC; clone_size: few; v_call: TRBV20-1; d_call: .; j_call: TRBJ2-5
cdr3_aa: CASSSRLREQYF; cdr3_nt: TGTGCCAGCAGCTCTCGTTTGAGGGAGCAGTACTTC; clone_size: few; v_call: TRBV7-2; d_call: .; j_call: TRBJ2-7
cdr3_aa: CASSLEKPPLHF; cdr3_nt: TGTGCCAGCAGTTTAGAGAAGCCACCCCTCCACTTT; clone_size: .; v_call: TRBV12-3/TRBV12-4; d_call: .; j_call: TRBJ1-6
cdr3_aa: CATSESGTSGRNTQYF; cdr3_nt: TGTGCCACCAGTGAATCCGGGACTAGCGGGAGAAATACGCAGTATTTT; clone_size: many; v_call: TRBV24-1; d_call: TRBD2; j_call: TRBJ2-3
cdr3_aa: CASSNRDGNEKLFF; cdr3_nt: TGTGCCAGCAGTAACCGGGACGGTAATGAAAAACTGTTTTTT; clone_size: .; v_call: TRBV12-3/TRBV12-4; d_call: .; j_call: TRBJ1-4
cdr3_aa: CSASDLPPPDTQYF; cdr3_nt: TGCAGTGCTAGTGACTTGCCCCCCCCAGATACGCAGTATTTT; clone_size: few; v_call: TRBV20-1; d_call: .; j_call: TRBJ2-3
cdr3_aa: CASSLSGRRADTQYF; cdr3_nt: TGTGCCAGCAGCTTAAGCGGGAGAAGGGCAGATACGCAGTATTTT; clone_size: few; v_call: TRBV7-8; d_call: TRBD2; j_call: TRBJ2-3
cdr3_aa: CASSYSRANTGELFF; cdr3_nt: TGTGCCAGCAGTTACTCGAGAGCAAACACCGGGGAGCTGTTTTTT; clone_size: few; v_call: TRBV6-5; d_call: .; j_call: TRBJ2-2
cdr3_aa: CASSQRASEQYF; cdr3_nt: TGTGCCAGCAGCCAGAGGGCCTCCGAGCAGTACTTC; clone_size: few; v_call: TRBV3-1; d_call: .; j_call: TRBJ2-7
cdr3_aa: CASNRRQGPADTQYF; cdr3_nt: TGCGCCAGTAATAGGAGACAGGGTCCCGCAGATACGCAGTATTTT; clone_size: .; v_call: TRBV5-1; d_call: TRBD1; j_call: TRBJ2-3
cdr3_aa: CASSYRSTGGVDTQYF; cdr3_nt: TGTGCCAGCAGTTATCGGAGTACAGGGGGCGTAGATACGCAGTATTTT; clone_size: .; v_call: TRBV6-2/TRBV6-3; d_call: TRBD1; j_call: TRBJ2-3
cdr3_aa: CASSPPRRTGAYEQYF; cdr3_nt: TGCGCCAGCAGCCCGCCTAGACGGACGGGAGCCTACGAGCAGTACTTC; clone_size: few; v_call: TRBV5-1; d_call: .; j_call: TRBJ2-7
cdr3_aa: CASSLEGRANEKLFF; cdr3_nt: TGTGCCAGCAGTTTAGAAGGGCGGGCGAATGAAAAACTGTTTTTT; clone_size: .; v_call: TRBV12-3/TRBV12-4; d_call: .; j_call: TRBJ1-4